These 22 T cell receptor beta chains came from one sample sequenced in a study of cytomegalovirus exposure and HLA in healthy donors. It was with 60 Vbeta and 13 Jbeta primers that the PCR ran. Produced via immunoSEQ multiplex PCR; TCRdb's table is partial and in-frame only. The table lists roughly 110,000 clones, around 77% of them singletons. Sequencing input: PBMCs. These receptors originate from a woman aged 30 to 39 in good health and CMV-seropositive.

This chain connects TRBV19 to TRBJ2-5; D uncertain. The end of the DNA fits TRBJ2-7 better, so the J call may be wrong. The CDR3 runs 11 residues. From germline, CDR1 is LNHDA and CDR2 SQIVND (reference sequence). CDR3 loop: CASSERHEQYF. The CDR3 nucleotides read TGTGCCAGTAGTGAACGACACGAGCAGTACTTC.

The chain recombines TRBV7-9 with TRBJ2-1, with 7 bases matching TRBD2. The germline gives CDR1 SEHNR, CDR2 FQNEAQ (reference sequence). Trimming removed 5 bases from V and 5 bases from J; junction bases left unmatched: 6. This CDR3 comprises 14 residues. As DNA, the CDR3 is TGTGCCAGCAGCGACAGACTAGCCCACAATGAGCAGTTCTTC. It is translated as CASSDRLAHNEQFF.

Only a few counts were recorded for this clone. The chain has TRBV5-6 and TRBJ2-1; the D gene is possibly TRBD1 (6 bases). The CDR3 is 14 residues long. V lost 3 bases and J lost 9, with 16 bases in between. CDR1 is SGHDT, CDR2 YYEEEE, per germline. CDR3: CASSYGTRSSEQFF. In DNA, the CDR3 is TGTGCCAGCAGCTACGGGACACGGTCAAGTGAGCAGTTCTTC.

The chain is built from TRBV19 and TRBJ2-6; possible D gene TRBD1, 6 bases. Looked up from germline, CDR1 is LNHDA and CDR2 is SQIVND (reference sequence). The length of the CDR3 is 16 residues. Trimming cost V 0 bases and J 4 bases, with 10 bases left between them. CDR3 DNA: TGTGCCAGTAGTATAGATAGGGGGTCCGGGGCCAACGTCCTGACTTTC. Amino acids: CASSIDRGSGANVLTF.

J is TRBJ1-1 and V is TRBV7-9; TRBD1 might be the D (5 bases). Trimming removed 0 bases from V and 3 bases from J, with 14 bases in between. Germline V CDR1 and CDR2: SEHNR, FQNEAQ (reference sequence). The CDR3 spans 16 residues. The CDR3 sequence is CASSLAPDGGDTEAFF. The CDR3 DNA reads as TGTGCCAGCAGCTTAGCTCCGGACGGAGGGGACACTGAAGCTTTCTTT.

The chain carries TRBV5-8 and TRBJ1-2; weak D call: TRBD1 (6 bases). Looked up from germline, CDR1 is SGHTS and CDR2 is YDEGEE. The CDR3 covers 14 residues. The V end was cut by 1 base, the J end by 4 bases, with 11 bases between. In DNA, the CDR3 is TGTGCCAGCAGCTTGCCAGGGGATGGCTATGGCTACACCTTC. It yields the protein CASSLPGDGYGYTF.

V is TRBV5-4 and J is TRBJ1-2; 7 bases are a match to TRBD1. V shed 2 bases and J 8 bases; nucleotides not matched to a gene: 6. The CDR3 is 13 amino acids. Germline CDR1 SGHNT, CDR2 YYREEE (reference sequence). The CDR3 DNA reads TGTGCCAGCAGCTTTGGACAGGAGGGGGGCTACACCTTC. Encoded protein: CASSFGQEGGYTF. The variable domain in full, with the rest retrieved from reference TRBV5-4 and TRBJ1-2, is ETGVTQSPTHLIKTRGQQVTLRCSSQSGHNTVSWYQQALGQGPQFIFQYYREEENGRGNFPPRFSGLQFPNYSSELNVNALELDDSALYLCASSFGQEGGYTFGSGTRLTVV.

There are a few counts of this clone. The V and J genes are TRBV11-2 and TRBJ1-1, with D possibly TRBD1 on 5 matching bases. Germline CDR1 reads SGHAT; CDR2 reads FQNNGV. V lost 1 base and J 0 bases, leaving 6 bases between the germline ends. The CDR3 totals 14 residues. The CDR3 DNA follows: TGTGCCAGCAGCTTAGCCAGGGTGAACACTGAAGCTTTCTTT. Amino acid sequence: CASSLARVNTEAFF.

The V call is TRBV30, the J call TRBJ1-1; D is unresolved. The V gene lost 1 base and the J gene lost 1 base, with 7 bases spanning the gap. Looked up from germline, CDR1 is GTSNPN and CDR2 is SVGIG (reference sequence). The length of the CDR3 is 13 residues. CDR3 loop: CAWSDLRNTEAFF. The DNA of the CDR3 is TGTGCCTGGAGTGACCTGAGGAACACTGAAGCTTTCTTT.

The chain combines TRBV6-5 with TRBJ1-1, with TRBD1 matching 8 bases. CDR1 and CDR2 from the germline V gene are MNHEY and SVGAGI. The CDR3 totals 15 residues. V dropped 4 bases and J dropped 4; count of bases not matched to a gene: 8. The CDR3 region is CASSFPQGAGTEAFF. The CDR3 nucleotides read TGTGCCAGCAGTTTTCCCCAGGGGGCCGGCACTGAAGCTTTCTTT.

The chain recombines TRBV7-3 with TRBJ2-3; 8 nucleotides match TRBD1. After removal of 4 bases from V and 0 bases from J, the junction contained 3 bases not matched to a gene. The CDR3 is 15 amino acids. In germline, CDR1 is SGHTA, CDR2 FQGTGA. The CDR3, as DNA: TGTGCCAGCAGCTCCACAGGGGGAAGCACAGATACGCAGTATTTT. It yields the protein CASSSTGGSTDTQYF.

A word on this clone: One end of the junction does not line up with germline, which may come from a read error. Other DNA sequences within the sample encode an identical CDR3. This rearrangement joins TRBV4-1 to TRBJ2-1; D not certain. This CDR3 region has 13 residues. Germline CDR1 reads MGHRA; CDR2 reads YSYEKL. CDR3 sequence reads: CASSQAEVNEQFF. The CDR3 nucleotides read TGTGCCAGCAGCCAAGCTGAGGTCAATGAGCAGTTCTTC.

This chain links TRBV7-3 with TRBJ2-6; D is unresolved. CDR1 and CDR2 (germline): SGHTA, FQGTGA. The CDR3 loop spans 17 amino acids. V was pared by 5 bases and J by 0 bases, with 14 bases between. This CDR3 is CASSPGSRLSGANVLTF. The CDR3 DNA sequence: TGTGCCAGCAGCCCCGGGTCCCGACTCTCTGGGGCCAACGTCCTGACTTTC.

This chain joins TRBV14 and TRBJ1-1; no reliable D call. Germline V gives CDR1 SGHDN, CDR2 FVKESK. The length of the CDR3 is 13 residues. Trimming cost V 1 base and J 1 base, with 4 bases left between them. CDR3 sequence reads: CASSQGRNTEAFF. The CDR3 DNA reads TGTGCCAGCAGCCAAGGGAGGAACACTGAAGCTTTCTTT. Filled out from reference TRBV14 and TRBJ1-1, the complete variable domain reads EAGVTQFPSHSVIEKGQTVTLRCDPISGHDNLYWYRRVMGKEIKFLLHFVKESKQDESGMPNNRFLAERTGGTYSTLKVQPAELEDSGVYFCASSQGRNTEAFFGQGTRLTVV.

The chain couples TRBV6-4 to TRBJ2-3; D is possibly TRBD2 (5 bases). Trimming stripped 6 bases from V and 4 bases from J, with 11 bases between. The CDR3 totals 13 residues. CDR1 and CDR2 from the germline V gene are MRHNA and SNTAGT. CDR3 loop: CASSTSEADTQYF. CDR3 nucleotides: TGTGCCAGCAGCACTAGTGAGGCAGATACGCAGTATTTT.

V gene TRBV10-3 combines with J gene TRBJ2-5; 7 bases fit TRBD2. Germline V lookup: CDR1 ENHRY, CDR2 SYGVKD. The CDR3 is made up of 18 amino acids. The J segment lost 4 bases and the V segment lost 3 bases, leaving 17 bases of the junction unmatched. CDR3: CAISEASSWEGPAETQYF. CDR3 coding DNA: TGTGCCATCAGTGAAGCCTCGTCTTGGGAGGGGCCAGCAGAGACCCAGTACTTC.

The CDR3 DNA sequence: TGTGCCAGCAGCCAGGACAGGGTACATGGCTACACCTTC. It yields the protein CASSQDRVHGYTF. This chain connects TRBV7-8 to TRBJ1-2; 8 nucleotides match TRBD1. The junction had 5 bases not matched to a gene; V was cut back by 5 bases and J by 6 bases. Germline lookup yields CDR1 SGHVS and CDR2 FQNEAQ. The CDR3 extends over 13 amino acids.

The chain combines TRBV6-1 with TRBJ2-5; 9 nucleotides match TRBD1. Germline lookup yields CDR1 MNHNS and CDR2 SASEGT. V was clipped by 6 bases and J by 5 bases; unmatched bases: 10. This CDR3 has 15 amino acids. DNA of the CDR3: TGTGCCAGCAGGACCGGGACAGGGTTGGGGGAGACCCAGTACTTC. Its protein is CASRTGTGLGETQYF.

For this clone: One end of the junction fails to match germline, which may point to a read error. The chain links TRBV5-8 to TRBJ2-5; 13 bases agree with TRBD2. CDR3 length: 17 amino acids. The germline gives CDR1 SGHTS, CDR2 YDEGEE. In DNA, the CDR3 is TGTGTCAGCAGCTTGGTTCGGACTAGCGGGAGTCGGGAGACCCAGTACTTC. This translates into CVSSLVRTSGSRETQYF.

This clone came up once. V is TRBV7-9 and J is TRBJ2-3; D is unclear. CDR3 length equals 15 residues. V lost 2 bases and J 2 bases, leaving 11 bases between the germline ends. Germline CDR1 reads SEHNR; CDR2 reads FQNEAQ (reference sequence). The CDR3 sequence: CASSLTLDPTDTQYF. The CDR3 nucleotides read TGTGCCAGCAGCTTAACCCTAGACCCCACAGATACGCAGTATTTT.

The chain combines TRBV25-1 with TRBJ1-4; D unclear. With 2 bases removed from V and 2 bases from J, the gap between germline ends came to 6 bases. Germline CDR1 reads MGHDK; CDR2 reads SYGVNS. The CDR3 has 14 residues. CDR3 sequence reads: CASSEEMTNEKLFF. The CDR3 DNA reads TGTGCCAGCAGTGAAGAGATGACTAATGAAAAACTGTTTTTT.

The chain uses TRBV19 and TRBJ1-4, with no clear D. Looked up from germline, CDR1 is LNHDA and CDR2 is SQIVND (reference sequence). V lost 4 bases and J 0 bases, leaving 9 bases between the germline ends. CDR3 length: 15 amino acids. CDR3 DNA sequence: TGTGCCAGTAGTACCTTGCGAGCAACTAATGAAAAACTGTTTTTT. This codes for CASSTLRATNEKLFF.